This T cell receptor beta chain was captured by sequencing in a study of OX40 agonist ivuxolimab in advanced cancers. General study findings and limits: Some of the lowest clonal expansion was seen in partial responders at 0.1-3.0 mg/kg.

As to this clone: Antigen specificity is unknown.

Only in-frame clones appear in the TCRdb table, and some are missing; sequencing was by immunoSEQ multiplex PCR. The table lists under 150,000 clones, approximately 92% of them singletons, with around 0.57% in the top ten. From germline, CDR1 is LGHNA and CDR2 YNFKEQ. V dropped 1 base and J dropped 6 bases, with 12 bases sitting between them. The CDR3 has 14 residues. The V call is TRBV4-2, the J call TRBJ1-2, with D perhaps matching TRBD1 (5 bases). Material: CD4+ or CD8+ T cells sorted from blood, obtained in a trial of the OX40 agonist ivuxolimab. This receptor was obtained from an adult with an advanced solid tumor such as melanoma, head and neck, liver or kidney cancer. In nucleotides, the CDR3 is TGTGCCAGCAGCCAAGGTGCCGGGGCTGATGGCTACACCTTC. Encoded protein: CASSQGAGADGYTF.